This T cell receptor (beta chain) was sequenced for a study of blood T cell repertoires in COVID-19. Study details: Nucleic acid was either cDNA or gDNA, and it came from T cells, B-cell-depleted T cells, or PBMCs.

Those who participated ranged in age from roughly 18 to 90 years and resided in approximately 26 US areas. The V and J ends lost 0 bases and 4 bases, in that order; junction bases with no gene match: 9. The CDR3 contains 17 residues. The germline gives CDR1 LGHDT, CDR2 YNNKEL (reference sequence). In the source study's methods: Estimated nucleated cell counts came from reference gene primer amplification. Measured with immunoSEQ multiplex PCR; TCRdb has only the in-frame clones, and not every one. V and J calls and clone size are as listed in that table; D and trimming were resolved from the DNA. The table lists some 160,000 clones, around four fifths of them singletons.

Sequenced sample: PBMCs or T cells enriched from blood (not recorded which). The receptor was isolated from a woman between 40 and 55 years old who had recovered from COVID-19. The chain combines TRBV3-1 (or the pseudogene TRBV3-2) with TRBJ1-2; the match to TRBD1 covers 9 bases. CDR3 protein: CASSQDRGQGSSYGYTF. The CDR3 bases are TGTGCCAGCAGCCAAGATAGGGGACAGGGATCCAGCTATGGCTACACCTTC.